Listed below are T cell receptor beta chains from one sample, sequenced in a study of T cells in Graves' hyperthyroidism and ophthalmopathy. TCRdb reprocessed the multiplex PCR reads with MiXCR, giving one entry per CDR3 protein. This table has hundreds of thousands of distinct CDR3 sequences, 14% appearing once. Sequences were obtained from blood. The receptors shown here come from a woman younger than 35 with Graves' hyperthyroidism. Each CDR3 is given with its conserved first and last residue. D genes are given only for firm matches. Clone size appears in some rows only: once, few, many, or a class for an expanded clone.

J: TRBJ2-1; V: TRBV19; size: few; D: TRBD1; CDR3: CASSPIGTGGHNEQFF; DNA: TGTGCCAGTAGTCCCATTGGGACAGGGGGCCACAATGAGCAGTTCTTC
J: TRBJ2-3; V: TRBV6-1; size: few; D: TRBD1; CDR3: CASKAQGPPGTQYF; DNA: TGTGCCAGCAAGGCACAGGGGCCCCCCGGTACGCAGTATTTT
J: TRBJ1-1; V: TRBV19; size: .; D: TRBD1; CDR3: CASGMTGANTEAFF; DNA: TGTGCCAGTGGTATGACAGGGGCGAACACTGAAGCTTTCTTT
J: TRBJ1-1; V: TRBV19; size: many; D: .; CDR3: CASSIRLGTHTEAFF; DNA: TGTGCCAGTAGTATCCGTCTGGGAACCCACACTGAAGCTTTCTTT
J: TRBJ1-1; V: TRBV2; size: many; D: .; CDR3: CASSETHTEAFF; DNA: TGTGCCAGCAGTGAAACGCACACTGAAGCTTTCTTT
J: TRBJ1-1; V: TRBV10-3; size: .; D: TRBD1; CDR3: CAISRQGGEAFF; DNA: TGTGCCATCAGTCGACAGGGTGGTGAAGCTTTCTTT
J: TRBJ2-3; V: TRBV6-5; size: many; D: .; CDR3: CASSYRVAFFGDTQYF; DNA: TGTGCCAGCAGTTATCGAGTGGCGTTCTTTGGGGATACGCAGTATTTT
J: TRBJ1-3; V: TRBV6-1; size: many; D: TRBD1; CDR3: CASSEAMDRFGSGNTIYF; DNA: TGTGCCAGCAGTGAAGCGATGGACAGGTTCGGCTCTGGAAACACCATATATTTT
J: TRBJ2-5; V: TRBV7-9; size: many; D: .; CDR3: CASSLESSETQYF; DNA: TGTGCCAGCAGCTTAGAGAGCTCGGAGACCCAGTACTTC
J: TRBJ2-1; V: TRBV19; size: few; D: .; CDR3: CATRNGKTYNEQFF; DNA: TGTGCCACCCGGAACGGGAAGACCTACAATGAGCAGTTCTTC
J: TRBJ2-7; V: TRBV5-8; size: few; D: .; CDR3: CASSLDGIYEQYF; DNA: TGTGCCAGCAGCTTAGACGGGATCTACGAGCAGTACTTC
J: TRBJ2-2; V: TRBV19; size: few; D: .; CDR3: CASLSRETGNTGELFF; DNA: TGTGCCAGTTTGAGTAGAGAGACAGGGAACACCGGGGAGCTGTTTTTT
J: TRBJ2-1; V: TRBV27; size: many; D: TRBD2; CDR3: CASRKGLDTYNEQFF; DNA: TGTGCCAGCAGAAAGGGACTAGACACCTACAATGAGCAGTTCTTC
J: TRBJ1-1; V: TRBV7-2; size: many; D: .; CDR3: CASSPTNGAAEAFF; DNA: TGTGCCAGCAGCCCGACGAACGGGGCGGCTGAAGCTTTCTTT
J: TRBJ1-1; V: TRBV29-1; size: many; D: TRBD1; CDR3: CSVIPRGDRRINTEAFF; DNA: TGCAGCGTTATTCCCCGCGGGGACAGGAGGATAAACACTGAAGCTTTCTTT
J: TRBJ1-1; V: TRBV5-5; size: many; D: TRBD1; CDR3: CASLVQGLSTEAFF; DNA: TGTGCCAGCTTGGTACAGGGGTTGAGCACTGAAGCTTTCTTT
J: TRBJ2-7; V: TRBV30; size: many; D: .; CDR3: CAIKRGKAYEQYF; DNA: TGTGCCATAAAAAGGGGAAAGGCCTACGAGCAGTACTTC
J: TRBJ2-2; V: TRBV11-3; size: .; D: TRBD1; CDR3: CASSLPTGLTGELFF; DNA: TGTGCCAGCAGCCTTCCGACAGGGCTCACCGGGGAGCTGTTTTTT
J: TRBJ2-1; V: TRBV3-1; size: many; D: TRBD2; CDR3: CASSQPLRDYSYNEQFF; DNA: TGTGCCAGCAGCCAGCCTCTCCGGGACTACTCCTACAATGAGCAGTTCTTC
J: TRBJ1-1; V: TRBV25-1; size: few; D: .; CDR3: CASSVMGGTEAFF; DNA: TGTGCCAGCAGCGTCATGGGCGGCACTGAAGCTTTCTTT
J: TRBJ2-1; V: TRBV19; size: few; D: .; CDR3: CASSIVDSYNEQFF; DNA: TGTGCCAGTAGTATCGTAGACTCCTACAATGAGCAGTTCTTC
J: TRBJ1-2; V: TRBV3-1; size: many; D: .; CDR3: CASSRLTDGYTF; DNA: TGTGCCAGCAGCCGCCTGACAGATGGCTACACCTTC
J: TRBJ2-1; V: TRBV20-1; size: many; D: .; CDR3: CSARAGVNEQFF; DNA: TGCAGTGCTAGAGCCGGGGTTAATGAGCAGTTCTTC
J: TRBJ2-5; V: TRBV7-6; size: many; D: .; CDR3: CASSLQWGEAQYF; DNA: TGTGCCAGCAGCTTACAGTGGGGGGAGGCCCAGTACTTC